What follows describes a single T cell receptor beta chain. The record originates from a study of patients and donors after allogeneic stem cell transplantation. Per germline, CDR1 MDHEN and CDR2 SYDVKM. This CDR3 is 12 amino acids long. V was shortened by 1 base and J by 5 bases, with 6 bases between the two germline ends. TCRdb fed the RT-PCR reads into MiXCR, producing one record per CDR3 protein. The sample contains about 200,000 distinct CDR3 sequences, roughly two fifths of which appear only once. The rearrangement joins TRBV28 to TRBJ2-7; D is unclear. Sequences were obtained from blood, either unsorted or a sorted T cell fraction (not recorded which). The clonotype originates from a human donor who was either an allogeneic HSCT recipient or a stem cell or donor lymphocyte infusion donor (not recorded which). It is not recorded whose cells these are; they may come from a transplant donor. CDR3 protein: CASSLLENEQYF. DNA of the CDR3: TGTGCCAGCAGTTTATTGGAAAACGAGCAGTACTTC.